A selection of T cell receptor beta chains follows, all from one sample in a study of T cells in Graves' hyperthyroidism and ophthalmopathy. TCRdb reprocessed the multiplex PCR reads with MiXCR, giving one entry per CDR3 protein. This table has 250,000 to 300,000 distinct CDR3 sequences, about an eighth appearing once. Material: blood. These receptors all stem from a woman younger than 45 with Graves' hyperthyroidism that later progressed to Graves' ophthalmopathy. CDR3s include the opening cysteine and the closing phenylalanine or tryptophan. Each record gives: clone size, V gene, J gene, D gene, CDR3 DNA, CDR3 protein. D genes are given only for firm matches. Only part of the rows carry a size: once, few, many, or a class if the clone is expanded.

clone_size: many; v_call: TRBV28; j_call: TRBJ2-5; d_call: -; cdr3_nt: TGTGCCAGCAGTTTTCGCCGAGGATGGGAGACCCAGTACTTC; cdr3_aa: CASSFRRGWETQYF
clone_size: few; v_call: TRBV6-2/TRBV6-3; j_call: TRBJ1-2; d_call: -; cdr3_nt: TGTGCCAGCAGTTACTATGACAGGTTCTGGTATGGCTACACCTTC; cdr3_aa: CASSYYDRFWYGYTF
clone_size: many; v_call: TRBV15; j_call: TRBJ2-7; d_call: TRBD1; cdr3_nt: TGTGCCACCAGCACCGGACAGGGACCGTACGAGCAGTACTTC; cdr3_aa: CATSTGQGPYEQYF
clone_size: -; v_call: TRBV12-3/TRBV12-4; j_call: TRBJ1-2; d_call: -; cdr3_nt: TGTGCCAGCAGTTGGGAGGGGGTCGGCGGCTACACCTTC; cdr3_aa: CASSWEGVGGYTF
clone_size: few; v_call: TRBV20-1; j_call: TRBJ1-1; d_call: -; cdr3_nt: TGCAGTGCTAGTAAGGGGGGTGAGGTTGAAGCTTTCTTT; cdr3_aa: CSASKGGEVEAFF
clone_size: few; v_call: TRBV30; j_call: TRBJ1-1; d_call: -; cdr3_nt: TGTGCCTGGAGCCGGTGGGGGGGGGGGGCCGAAGCTTTCTTT; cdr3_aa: CAWSRWGGGAEAFF
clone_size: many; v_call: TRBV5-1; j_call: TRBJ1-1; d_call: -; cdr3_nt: TGCGCCAGCAGCTTGGTCGAGGGGAACACTGAAGCTTTCTTT; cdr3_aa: CASSLVEGNTEAFF
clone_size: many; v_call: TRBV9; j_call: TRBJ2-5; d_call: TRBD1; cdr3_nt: TGTGCCAGCAGCGCAGACAGGGGGATCGGGACCCAGTACTTC; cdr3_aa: CASSADRGIGTQYF
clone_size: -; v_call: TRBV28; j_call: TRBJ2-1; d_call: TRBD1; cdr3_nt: TGTGCCAGCAGCTACCGGGACAGGGACAATGAGCAGTTCTTC; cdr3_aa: CASSYRDRDNEQFF
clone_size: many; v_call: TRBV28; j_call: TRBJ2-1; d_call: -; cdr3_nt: TGTGCCAGCAGTTTATTCTCGGACGGGACCTTCGAGCAGTTCTTC; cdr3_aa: CASSLFSDGTFEQFF
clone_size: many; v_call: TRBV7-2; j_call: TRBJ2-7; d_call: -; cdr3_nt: TGTGCCAGCAGCATAACCCGATACGAGCAGTACTTC; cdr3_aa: CASSITRYEQYF
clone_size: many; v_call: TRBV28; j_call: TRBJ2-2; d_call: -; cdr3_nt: TGTGCCGGGTCCTGGGGGGCCACCGGGGAGCTGTTTTTT; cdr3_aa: CAGSWGATGELFF
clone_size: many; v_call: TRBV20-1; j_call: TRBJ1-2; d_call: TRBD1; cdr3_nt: TGCAGTGCTAGACGCCAGGGGGTCACTGGCTACACCTTC; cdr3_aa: CSARRQGVTGYTF
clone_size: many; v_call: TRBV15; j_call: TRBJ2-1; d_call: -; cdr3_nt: TGTGCCACCAGCAGAGAACAGGCCCTCAATGAGCAGTTCTTC; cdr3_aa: CATSREQALNEQFF
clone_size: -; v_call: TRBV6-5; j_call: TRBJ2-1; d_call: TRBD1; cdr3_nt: TGTGCCAGCAGTTACCCGCGGACAGGGGGCAGAGATGAGCAGTTCTTC; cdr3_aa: CASSYPRTGGRDEQFF
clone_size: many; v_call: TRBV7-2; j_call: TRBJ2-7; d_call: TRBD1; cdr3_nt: TGTGCCAGCAGCTTATCCCGGACAGGAGAGCAGTACTTC; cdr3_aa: CASSLSRTGEQYF
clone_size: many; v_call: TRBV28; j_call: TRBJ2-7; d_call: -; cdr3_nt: TGTGCCAGCAGTTTGCCTGCCTCGAACTACGAGCAGTACTTC; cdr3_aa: CASSLPASNYEQYF
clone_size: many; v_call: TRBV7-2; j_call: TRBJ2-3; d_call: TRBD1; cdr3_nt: TGTGCCAGCAGCCGGGACAGGTTACAGTCAGATACGCAGTATTTT; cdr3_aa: CASSRDRLQSDTQYF
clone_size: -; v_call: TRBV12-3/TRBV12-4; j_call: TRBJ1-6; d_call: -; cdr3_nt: TGTGCCAGCAGTTTGGGGGGGGGGGACCCATCACCCCTCCACTTT; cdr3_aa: CASSLGGGDPSPLHF
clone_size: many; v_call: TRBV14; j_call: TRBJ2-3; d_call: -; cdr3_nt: TGTGCCAGCAGCCGAAAACTAGAAGCTGGACAAAATACGCAGTATTTT; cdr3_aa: CASSRKLEAGQNTQYF
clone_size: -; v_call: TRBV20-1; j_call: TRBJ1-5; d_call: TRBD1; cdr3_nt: TGCAGTGCTGGGGACAGTGATCAGCCCCAGCATTTT; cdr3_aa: CSAGDSDQPQHF
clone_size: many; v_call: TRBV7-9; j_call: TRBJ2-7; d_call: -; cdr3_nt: TGTGCCAGCAGCTTAGACACATTAAACGAGCAGTACTTC; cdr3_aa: CASSLDTLNEQYF
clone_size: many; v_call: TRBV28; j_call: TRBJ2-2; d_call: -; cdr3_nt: TGTGCCAGCAGTGAAGGGACCCCACCCGGGGAGCTGTTTTTT; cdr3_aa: CASSEGTPPGELFF
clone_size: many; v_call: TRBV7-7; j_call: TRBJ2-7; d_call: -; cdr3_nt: TGTGCTAGCAGTCCCGAGGGGATGGGGGAGCAGTACTTC; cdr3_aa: CASSPEGMGEQYF
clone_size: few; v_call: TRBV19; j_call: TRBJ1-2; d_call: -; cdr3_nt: TGTGCCAGTAGTATAGATAGGGGAAGGGCTGGCTACACCTTC; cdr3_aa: CASSIDRGRAGYTF
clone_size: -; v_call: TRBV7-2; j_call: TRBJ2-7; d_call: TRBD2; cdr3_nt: TGTGCCAGCAGCCGACTAGCGGGGTCCACCTACGAGCAGTACTTC; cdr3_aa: CASSRLAGSTYEQYF
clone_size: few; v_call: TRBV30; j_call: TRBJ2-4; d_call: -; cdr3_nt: TGTGCCCGGAGTGTCCGGGGAGTCAACATTCAGTACTTC; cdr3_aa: CARSVRGVNIQYF
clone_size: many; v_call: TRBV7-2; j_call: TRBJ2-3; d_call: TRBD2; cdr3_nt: TGTGCCAGCAGCCCAGTCGTCCTAGCGGGAGCCATAGATACGCAGTATTTT; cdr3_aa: CASSPVVLAGAIDTQYF
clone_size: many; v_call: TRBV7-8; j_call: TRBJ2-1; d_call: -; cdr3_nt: TGTGCCAGCAGCGCGCGGACGATTCTCTACAATGAGCAGTTCTTC; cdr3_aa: CASSARTILYNEQFF
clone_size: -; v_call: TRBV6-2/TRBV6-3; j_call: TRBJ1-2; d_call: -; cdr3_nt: TGTGCCAGCAGTTACGCGATAGACTATTTCTCTGGCTACACCTTC; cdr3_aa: CASSYAIDYFSGYTF
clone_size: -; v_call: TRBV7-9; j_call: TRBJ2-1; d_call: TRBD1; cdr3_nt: TGTGCCAGCAGCCCTCAGGGGGCTAGGGAGCAGTTCTTC; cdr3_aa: CASSPQGAREQFF
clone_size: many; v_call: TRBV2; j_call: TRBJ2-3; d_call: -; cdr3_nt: TGTGCCAGCAGTGAAAGGGGGGTTAGAGATACGCAGTATTTT; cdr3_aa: CASSERGVRDTQYF
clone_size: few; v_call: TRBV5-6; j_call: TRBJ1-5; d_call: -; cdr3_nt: TGTGCCAGCAGCTTGTCCGCGGCCAACAATCAGCCCCAGCATTTT; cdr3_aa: CASSLSAANNQPQHF
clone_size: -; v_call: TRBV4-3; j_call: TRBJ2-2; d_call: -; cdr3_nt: TGCGCCAGCAGCCATACGGGCCCCGGGGAGCTGTTTTTT; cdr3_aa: CASSHTGPGELFF
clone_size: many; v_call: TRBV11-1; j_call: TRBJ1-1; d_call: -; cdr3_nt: TGTGCCAGCAGCAGGGGGGACGGGGACACTGAAGCTTTCTTT; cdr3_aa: CASSRGDGDTEAFF
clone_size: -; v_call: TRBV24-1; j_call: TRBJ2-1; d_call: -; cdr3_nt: TGTGCCACCCAATTACTAGGGGGCAATGAGCAGTTCTTC; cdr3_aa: CATQLLGGNEQFF
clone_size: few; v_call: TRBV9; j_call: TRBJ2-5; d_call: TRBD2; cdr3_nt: TGTGCCAGCGGCCTTTCTAGCGGACTTAGGGGGACCCAGTACTTC; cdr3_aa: CASGLSSGLRGTQYF
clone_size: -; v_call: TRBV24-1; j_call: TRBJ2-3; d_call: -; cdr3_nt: TGTGCCACCAGTGATCCGCAGATGACGTCTAGCACAGATACGCAGTATTTT; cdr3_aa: CATSDPQMTSSTDTQYF
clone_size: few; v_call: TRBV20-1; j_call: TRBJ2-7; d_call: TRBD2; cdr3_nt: TGCAGTCCCACTAGCGGGAGCATCGACGAGCAGTACTTC; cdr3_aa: CSPTSGSIDEQYF
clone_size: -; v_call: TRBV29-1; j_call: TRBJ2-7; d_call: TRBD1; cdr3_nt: TGCAGCGTCGAGGGACAGGGTGAAACATACGAGCAGTACTTC; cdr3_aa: CSVEGQGETYEQYF
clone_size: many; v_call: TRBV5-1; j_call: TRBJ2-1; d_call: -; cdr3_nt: TGCGCCAGCAGCTTGAATGTCGGGGGTCGGCAGGAGCAGTTCTTC; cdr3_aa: CASSLNVGGRQEQFF
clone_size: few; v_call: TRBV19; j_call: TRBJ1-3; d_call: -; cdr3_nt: TGTGCCAGTAGTCCCGGGAGTGAGGGGTACTCTGGAAACACCATATATTTT; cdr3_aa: CASSPGSEGYSGNTIYF
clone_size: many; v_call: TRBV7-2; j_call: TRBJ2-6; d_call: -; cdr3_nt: TGTGCCAGCAGCGCAGCCAGCCCTGGGGCCAACGTCCTGACTTTC; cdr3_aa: CASSAASPGANVLTF
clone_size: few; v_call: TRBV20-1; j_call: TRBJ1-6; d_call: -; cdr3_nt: TGCAGTGCTAGAGATAGGGACCATATCGATTCACCCCTCCACTTT; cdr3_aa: CSARDRDHIDSPLHF
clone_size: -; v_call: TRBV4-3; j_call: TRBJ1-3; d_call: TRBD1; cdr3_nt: TGCGCCAGCAGCCCAGGACAGGGGGCGACGATCTTTAACACCATATATTTT; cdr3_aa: CASSPGQGATIFNTIYF
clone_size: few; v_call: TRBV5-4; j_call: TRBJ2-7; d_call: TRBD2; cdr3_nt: TGTGCCAGCAGCCTCCGGACTAGCGCTACCTACGAGCAGTACTTC; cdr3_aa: CASSLRTSATYEQYF
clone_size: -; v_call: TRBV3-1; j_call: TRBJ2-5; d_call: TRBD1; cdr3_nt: TGTGCCAGCAGCCCCAGGACAGGTGGAATAGAGACCCAGTACTTC; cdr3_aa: CASSPRTGGIETQYF
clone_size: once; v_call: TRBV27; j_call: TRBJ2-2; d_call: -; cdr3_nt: TGTGCCAGCAGGCCGGGACTGACTCCTCTCGGGGAGCTGTTTTTT; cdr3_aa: CASRPGLTPLGELFF
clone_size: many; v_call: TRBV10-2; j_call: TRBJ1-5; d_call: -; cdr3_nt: TGCGCCAGCACGGAAACTCCGAATCAGCCCCAGCATTTT; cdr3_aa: CASTETPNQPQHF
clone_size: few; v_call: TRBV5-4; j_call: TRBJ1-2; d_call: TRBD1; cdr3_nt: TGTGCCAGCAGCTTGGACAGGGGGGGGAGGAACGGCTACACCTTC; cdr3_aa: CASSLDRGGRNGYTF
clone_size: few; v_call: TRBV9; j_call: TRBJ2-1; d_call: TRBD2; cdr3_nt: TGTGCCAGCAGCCCCTCGGGACTAGCAAGCAATGAGCAGTTCTTC; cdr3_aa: CASSPSGLASNEQFF
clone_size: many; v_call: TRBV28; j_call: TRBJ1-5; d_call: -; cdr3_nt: TGTGCCAGCAGTTGGGGTCAGCCCCAGCATTTT; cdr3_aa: CASSWGQPQHF
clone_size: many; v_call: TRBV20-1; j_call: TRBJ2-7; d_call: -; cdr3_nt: TGCAGTGCTGGGGAGGCTAGGCAGTTGTACGAGCAGTACTTC; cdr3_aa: CSAGEARQLYEQYF
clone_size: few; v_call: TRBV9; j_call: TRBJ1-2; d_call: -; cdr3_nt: TGTGCCAGCAGCGTAGATAGGTATGGTGGCTACACCTTC; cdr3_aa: CASSVDRYGGYTF
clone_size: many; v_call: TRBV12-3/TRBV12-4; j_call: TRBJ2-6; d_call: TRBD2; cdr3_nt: TGTGCCAGCAGACTTTACCGGACTAGCGGGACCTCTGGGGCCAACGTCCTGACTTTC; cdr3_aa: CASRLYRTSGTSGANVLTF
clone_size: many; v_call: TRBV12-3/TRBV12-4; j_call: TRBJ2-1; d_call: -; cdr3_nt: TGTGCCAGCAGACTGGGACAATACAATGAGCAGTTCTTC; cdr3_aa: CASRLGQYNEQFF